The present T cell receptor beta chain was sequenced within a study of blood T cell repertoires in COVID-19. Study summary: From the United States, Italy and Spain came samples of acute and convalescent COVID-19. Sources were T cells, B-cell-depleted T cells, or PBMCs; the material itself was cDNA or gDNA.

Authors' processing steps: Reference gene primer amplification gave estimated nucleated cell counts. Profiled with immunoSEQ multiplex PCR; TCRdb holds only in-frame clones, not every one. The D gene and trimming were derived from the DNA, and the V and J assignments and clone size from that table. Counted here are 130,000 or so clones, more than 75% occurring once; the ten biggest clones make up 9.5% to 12%. The germline V gene has CDR1 LGHDT and CDR2 YNNKEL (reference sequence). CDR3 length equals 14 residues. Trimming removed 6 bases at V and 7 bases at J, with 13 bases between. This TCR derives from a woman in her 70s with COVID-19, enrolled during active disease. The rearrangement joins TRBV3-1 (or the pseudogene TRBV3-2) to TRBJ1-6, with D maybe TRBD1 (5 bases). Specimen: peripheral blood. The CDR3 DNA reads TGTGCCAGCAGACGCGCGGGGGGAAATTCACCCCTCCACTTT. Encoded protein: CASRRAGGNSPLHF.